The entry below describes one TCR beta chain. In its sample, this clone was seen a few times. Its antigen is unknown. Base qualities are not at hand, and no much larger clone is one base apart. The CDR3 starts with the cysteine, ends with the phenylalanine, and has 12 residues. Kept here is only the CDR3 DNA, which spans 36 bases and is read in frame from base 1. The germline V gene (reference sequence) supplies CDR1 MNHNY and CDR2 SVGAGI. V is clipped by 6 bases and J by 6 bases, and the sequence between their germline boundaries is 12 bases long. In the prospective study, participants were roughly 18 to 95 years old, resided in 24 geographic areas of the United States, and were enrolled through a virtual design. To assign participants to cohorts, the prospective study relied on clinical history that participants themselves reported in a screening survey and a study questionnaire. Each participant in the prospective study had whole blood, serum and a nasopharyngeal or oropharyngeal swab collected by mobile phlebotomists. Over an approximately two-month period, participants in the prospective study had the option of providing additional blood draws and questionnaires. Before DNA extraction, blood samples from the prospective study were shipped at room temperature or frozen.

TCRbeta CDR3 regions were amplified from genomic DNA by means of the immunoSEQ Assay, a bias-controlled multiplex PCR. Processing in the source paper ran as follows. The number of nucleated cells in each sample was estimated by amplification of reference gene primers within the assay. To quantify the absolute abundance of each unique TCRbeta CDR3 rearrangement, sequence reads were collapsed and filtered. Productive Simpson clonality was computed per sample as the square root of Simpson's diversity index over productive rearrangements. TCRdb took this table from immuneACCESS and kept in-frame rearrangements with V and J called. Such tables lack part of the clones; where checked against another copy, unresolved V genes explain under half of the gap, and the rest is unexplained. That table gives V, J and clone size, and the DNA gave D and trimming. The sample data list about 150,000 clones, and approximately 79% of these were observed just once. Roughly 19% of the sample comes from the top ten.

These data originate in a study of blood T cell repertoires in COVID-19 (dated by TCRdb to the early 2020s). With respect to the entire study: For ImmuneRACE Cohort 3, a participant was defined as recovered based on two consecutive negative NP/OP PCR tests, clearance by a healthcare professional, or resolution of symptoms. Where HLA class I and class II types were available, the types were taken from metadata supplied by the sample provider, not from assay-based typing. Nearly every sample came with metadata listing a de-identified subject ID, COVID-19 status, age in years and sex. The repertoires were released in a freely available public database meant as a resource for research on the immune response to SARS-CoV-2. Collaborator samples came from the United States, Italy and Spain and covered acute and convalescent phases of COVID-19. Samples came from the ongoing ImmuneRACE study (first 160 participants) plus 1,254 subjects from 6 global collaborators. Subjects who had been exposed to COVID-19, were actively infected with it, or had recovered from it provided the deeply sampled blood TCRbeta repertoires that made up the dataset. The material from the prospective study consisted of cDNA or gDNA derived from T cells, B-cell-depleted T cells, or PBMCs.

The research as a whole found: The amount of clinical and demographic metadata varied by source and participant and was provided uncurated.

The source of this sequence is a woman in her 70s in a cohort exposed to, infected with or recovered from COVID-19 (not recorded which). The chain is made from TRBV6-6 and TRBJ2-7, with TRBD1 tentatively as D gene (5 bases match). The sequencing input was PBMCs or T cells enriched from blood (not recorded which). The CDR3: CASRGVTSEQYF. The nucleotide sequence reads as follows: TGTGCCAGCAGAGGGGTAACATCCGAGCAGTACTTC.